This TCR beta chain was documented in a study of blood T cell repertoires in COVID-19. Methods used by the authors: From reference gene primer amplification, estimates of nucleated cell counts were derived. Only in-frame clones appear in the TCRdb table, and some are missing; sequencing was by immunoSEQ multiplex PCR. Clone size and V and J calls were adopted from that table, with D and trimming inferred from the DNA. The sample gives some 140,000 clones, almost 85% of which show up once; 5% to 6% is in the top ten. The CDR3 consists of 17 residues. CDR1 and CDR2 from the germline V gene are SGDLS and YYNGEE. After removal of 6 bases from V and 1 base from J, the junction contained 12 bases not matched to a gene.

This TCR was recovered from a man aged 40-49 years with acute COVID-19. The chain carries TRBV9 and TRBJ2-1; 8 bases are shared with TRBD2. The sequenced sample consisted of PBMCs or T cells enriched from blood (not recorded which). CDR3 DNA: TGTGCCAGCACCCCTGGGGCGGGAGGAGCATCCTACAATGAGCAGTTCTTC. Its protein product is CASTPGAGGASYNEQFF.